This T cell receptor beta chain derives from a study of Graves' ophthalmopathy and Graves' hyperthyroidism. The wider study: Investigators collected peripheral blood at initial diagnosis, before any treatment was given. Study observations and caveats: Detected in blood as well were most expanded thyroid clonotypes with frequency above 0.001. The model predicted ophthalmopathy progression with about 69% sensitivity and around 72% specificity.

Germline V lookup: CDR1 SGHNT, CDR2 YYREEE (reference sequence). CDR3 length equals 13 residues. V was shortened by 3 bases and J by 0 bases, with 7 bases between the two germline ends. From RNA, the CDR3 regions of TCR beta chains were amplified and sequenced. RT-PCR with HTBI primers came first, then second-round multiplex PCR. TCRdb re-analysed the multiplex PCR reads in MiXCR, keeping a single row per CDR3 protein. The top ten clones hold approximately 9.6% of a sample with some 200,000 distinct CDR3 sequences, roughly 27% of them seen once. This clonotype was observed many times. The antigen is undetermined.

The TCR was taken from a man in his fifties with Graves' ophthalmopathy. The genes are TRBV5-4 and TRBJ2-7; D is unclear. Input material: peripheral blood. CDR3 sequence: CASSSELSYEQYF. CDR3 nucleotide sequence: TGTGCCAGCAGCTCGGAACTCTCCTACGAGCAGTACTTC.